The sequence of this T cell receptor beta chain was determined in a study of Ad26.COV2.S vaccination and SARS-CoV-2 variants. At the level of the study: Intramuscularly, Ad26.COV2.S was given either once or twice, 56 days apart.

Here immunoSEQ multiplex PCR was the method, and the copy in TCRdb shows in-frame clones only, minus some. The profile shows roughly 270,000 clones, roughly 86% of them singletons. Notes on this clone: Its specificity is unknown.

Study results and caveats: Compared with placebo recipients, vaccine recipients had higher spike-specific TCR breadth. Measurements of TCR breadth and depth may have given underestimates of the total T cell responses.

The CDR3 covers 15 residues. Germline-derived CDR1 and CDR2 are SGHAT and FQNNGV. V was trimmed by 1 base and J by 7 bases, leaving 15 bases between them. Treatment here: about 20 received Ad26.COV2.S at low or high dose, single or two shots; 5 received placebo; per-sample allocation not given. Samples analyzed were those drawn on day 63 after the first vaccine or placebo injection. Spike of the Wuhan-strain SARS-CoV-2 was expressed by an Ad26 vector, which formed the vaccine. The chain carries TRBV11-2 and TRBJ2-3; no clear D gene. The sequences come from peripheral blood, collected in a trial of Ad26.COV2.S vaccine versus placebo. This TCR was recovered from a person between 18 and 65 years old who received the Ad26.COV2.S COVID-19 vaccine or a placebo. The CDR3 is CASSLGPGTAYTQYF. DNA for the CDR3: TGTGCCAGCAGCTTAGGACCGGGCACGGCGTATACGCAGTATTTT.